Listed here are 25 T cell receptor beta chains from one sample, sequenced in a study of cytomegalovirus exposure and HLA in healthy donors. Researchers ran the PCR with 60 Vbeta and 13 Jbeta primers. Here immunoSEQ multiplex PCR was the method, and the copy in TCRdb shows in-frame clones only, minus some. Of about 280,000 clones listed, 70% to 90% are singletons. Sequencing was performed on PBMCs. These receptors were collected from a woman between 18 and 30 years old in good health and CMV-seronegative.

This rearrangement joins TRBV7-9 to TRBJ2-3; a possible D gene is TRBD2 (6 bases). Germline values: CDR1 SEHNR, CDR2 FQNEAQ (reference sequence). The CDR3 totals 17 residues. Trimming stripped 5 bases from V and 0 bases from J, with 18 bases between. The CDR3 sequence is CASSPGTVRFSTDTQYF. The CDR3 coding sequence is TGTGCCAGCAGCCCGGGGACTGTCAGATTTAGCACAGATACGCAGTATTTT.

Comment on this clone: Other DNA sequences in the same sample also yield this CDR3. This rearrangement joins TRBV18 to TRBJ2-2, with D perhaps matching TRBD1 (5 bases). The CDR3 extends over 17 amino acids. Germline CDR1 KGHSH, CDR2 LQKENI. The V end was cut by 6 bases, the J end by 5 bases, with 22 bases between. The CDR3 region has the DNA TGTGCCAGCTCGCCGAGCGCGACAGTATCGGGTACCGGGGAGCTGTTTTTT. The encoded protein is CASSPSATVSGTGELFF. Combining the CDR3 with reference TRBV18 and TRBJ2-2 gives the whole variable domain NAGVMQNPRHLVRRRGQEARLRCSPMKGHSHVYWYRQLPEEGLKFMVYLQKENIIDESGMPKERFSAEFPKEGPSILRIQQVVRGDSAAYFCASSPSATVSGTGELFFGEGSRLTVL.

The chain joins TRBV6-5 to TRBJ1-2; TRBD1 agrees at 7 bases. In germline, CDR1 is MNHEY, CDR2 SVGAGI. V was clipped by 7 bases and J by 4 bases; unmatched bases: 9. This CDR3 comprises 14 residues. The CDR3 nucleotides are TGTGCCAGCACGACTAGGGGGCGAAGCTATGGCTACACCTTC. It encodes CASTTRGRSYGYTF.

This clone has only one observation. The gene calls are TRBV5-6 and TRBJ1-4; D is possibly TRBD1 (6 bases). This CDR3 spans 15 amino acids. Germline V lookup: CDR1 SGHDT, CDR2 YYEEEE. The V gene lost 3 bases and the J gene lost 7 bases, with 16 bases spanning the gap. The CDR3: CASSSRDVRGEKLFF. CDR3 nucleotides: TGTGCCAGCAGCTCCCGGGACGTCAGGGGTGAAAAACTGTTTTTT. The full variable domain, in which reference TRBV5-6 and TRBJ1-4 provide the parts outside the CDR3, is DAGVTQSPTHLIKTRGQQVTLRCSPKSGHDTVSWYQQALGQGPQFIFQYYEEEERQRGNFPDRFSGHQFPNYSSELNVNALLLGDSALYLCASSSRDVRGEKLFFGSGTQLSVL.

This clone was picked up a small number of times. The CDR3 DNA sequence: TGCGCCAGCAGCCAGCTGACAGAATCCTATGGCTACACCTTC. Amino acids: CASSQLTESYGYTF. This chain connects TRBV4-1 to TRBJ1-2; TRBD1 might be the D (5 bases). The germline CDR1 and CDR2 sequences are MGHRA and YSYEKL. V was pared by 3 bases and J by 4 bases, with 12 bases between. This CDR3 spans 14 amino acids.

The chain recombines TRBV7-3 with TRBJ2-7, with 7 bases matching TRBD1. CDR3 size: 11 residues. In germline, CDR1 is SGHTA, CDR2 FQGTGA. V lost 5 bases and J lost 10; bases outside the gene matches: 5. The CDR3 bases are TGTGCCAGCAGCCAAGGGGGCCCTCAGTACTTC. Protein: CASSQGGPQYF. The full variable domain, in which reference TRBV7-3 and TRBJ2-7 provide the parts outside the CDR3, is GAGVSQTPSNKVTEKGKYVELRCDPISGHTALYWYRQSLGQGPEFLIYFQGTGAADDSGLPNDRFFAVRPEGSVSTLKIQRTERGDSAVYLCASSQGGPQYFGPGTRLTVT.

The V and J genes are TRBV7-6 and TRBJ1-5; D unresolved. This CDR3 comprises 14 residues. V dropped 1 base and J dropped 2 bases, with 6 bases sitting between them. From germline, CDR1 is SGHVS and CDR2 FNYEAQ. This CDR3 reads CASSLDAGNQPQHF. In nucleotides, the CDR3 is TGTGCCAGCAGCTTAGACGCGGGCAATCAGCCCCAGCATTTT.

The chain recombines TRBV6-5 with TRBJ1-4; no clear D. The V and J ends lost 5 bases and 8 bases respectively, with 15 bases between them. The CDR3 consists of 14 residues. Germline CDR1 and CDR2: MNHEY and SVGAGI. The CDR3 reads CASSELWTTEKLFF. CDR3 sequence (DNA): TGTGCCAGCAGTGAGCTTTGGACTACCGAAAAACTGTTTTTT.

The chain couples TRBV7-2 to TRBJ2-1, with no clear D. Deletions cut 3 bases from V and 9 bases from J, with 6 bases between. The germline V gene encodes CDR1 SGHTA and CDR2 FQGNSA. CDR3 length: 11 amino acids. The CDR3 is CASSFYSEQFF. The DNA for the CDR3 is TGTGCCAGCAGCTTTTATTCTGAGCAGTTCTTC.

This rearrangement joins TRBV5-4 to TRBJ2-7, with 9 bases matching TRBD1. V lost 3 bases to trimming and J lost 7 bases; unmatched junction nucleotides: 11. The CDR3 is 15 amino acids. CDR1 SGHNT and CDR2 YYREEE come from the germline V gene (reference sequence). The CDR3 sequence is CASSYPDRGLGEQYF. CDR3 nucleotides: TGTGCCAGCAGCTACCCGGACAGGGGTCTGGGAGAGCAGTACTTC.

This chain uses TRBV9 with TRBJ2-3, with TRBD2 identical over 7 bases. There are 15 residues in the CDR3. J was trimmed by 0 bases and V by 6 bases; bases with no gene match: 7. Germline CDR1 and CDR2: SGDLS and YYNGEE. CDR3 nucleotide sequence: TGTGCCAGCACTCCGGGGGGATCTAGCACAGATACGCAGTATTTT. As protein: CASTPGGSSTDTQYF.

CDR3 nucleotides: TGTGCCAGCAGCCCCGGGACAGGGGGGAAGAATCAGCCCCAGCATTTT. As protein: CASSPGTGGKNQPQHF. The chain joins TRBV5-6 to TRBJ1-5; 11 bases fit TRBD1. The germline V gene has CDR1 SGHDT and CDR2 YYEEEE. J was trimmed by 4 bases and V by 4 bases; bases with no gene match: 7. This CDR3 has 16 amino acids.

The chain carries TRBV19 and TRBJ2-2, with D possibly matching TRBD1 (5 bases). The CDR3 length is 15 residues. Germline CDR1 and CDR2: LNHDA and SQIVND (reference sequence). Trimming left V 3 bases short and J 2 bases short, with 10 bases between. CDR3 bases: TGTGCCAGTAGTATCGAACAGGTCAACACCGGGGAGCTGTTTTTT. Translated, it gives CASSIEQVNTGELFF.

V gene TRBV30 combines with J gene TRBJ2-7, with D perhaps TRBD2 (5 bases). Per the germline V gene, CDR1 is GTSNPN and CDR2 is SVGIG (reference sequence). V lost 2 bases to trimming and J lost 7 bases, with 18 bases between them. CDR3 length: 14 residues. Here the CDR3 reads CAWSPTRRRWEQYF. The CDR3 DNA sequence: TGTGCCTGGAGTCCTACTAGACGTCGTTGGGAGCAGTACTTC.

Written as DNA, the CDR3 is TGTGCCAGCAGTTTAGGCGGGATCGCCTACGAGCAGTACTTC. This sequence encodes CASSLGGIAYEQYF. The chain joins TRBV27 to TRBJ2-7; D perhaps matches TRBD2 (6 bases). The CDR3 is made up of 14 amino acids. Germline assignment: CDR1 MNHEY and CDR2 SMNVEV (reference sequence). Trimming cost V 2 bases and J 2 bases, with 10 bases left between them.

The V and J genes are TRBV14 and TRBJ2-3; a weak D match, TRBD2 (6 bases). The CDR3 runs to 15 residues. The germline V gene has CDR1 SGHDN and CDR2 FVKESK. V lost 4 bases and J lost 2, with 13 bases in between. CDR3 in amino acids: CASSPREVSTDTQYF. The DNA of the CDR3 is TGTGCCAGCAGCCCCAGGGAGGTCTCCACAGATACGCAGTATTTT. Filled out from reference TRBV14 and TRBJ2-3, the complete variable domain reads EAGVTQFPSHSVIEKGQTVTLRCDPISGHDNLYWYRRVMGKEIKFLLHFVKESKQDESGMPNNRFLAERTGGTYSTLKVQPAELEDSGVYFCASSPREVSTDTQYFGPGTRLTVL.

In DNA, the CDR3 is TGTGCTAGTGGCCCCGGACAGGTCTATGGCTACACCTTC. This translates into CASGPGQVYGYTF. The chain employs TRBV12-5 and TRBJ1-2; TRBD1 matches at 7 bases. Unmatched junction bases numbered 5, after V lost 6 bases and J lost 4 bases. Germline V lookup: CDR1 LGHNT, CDR2 FRNRAP. The CDR3 loop spans 13 amino acids.

This sequence joins TRBV19 and TRBJ2-7, with D possibly matching TRBD2 (6 bases). V gave up 3 bases and J gave up 0 bases, with 9 bases separating them. Germline CDR1 and CDR2: LNHDA and SQIVND (reference sequence). The CDR3 covers 14 residues. The CDR3 coding sequence is TGTGCCAGTAGTATGTTAGCGGACTCCTACGAGCAGTACTTC. Translated, it gives CASSMLADSYEQYF.

This chain links TRBV29-1 with TRBJ1-1, with TRBD1 as a possible D gene (5 bases). Trimming left V 7 bases short and J 1 base short, with 13 bases between. There are 13 residues in the CDR3. Germline CDR1 is SQVTM and CDR2 is ANQGSEA. CDR3 in amino acids: CSGVSGQNTEAFF. The CDR3, as DNA: TGCAGCGGCGTCTCCGGACAGAACACTGAAGCTTTCTTT.

The rearrangement joins TRBV4-1 to TRBJ2-5; 13 bases are a match to TRBD2. This CDR3 has 16 amino acids. J gave up 3 bases and V 2 bases, and 3 bases lay outside the gene matches. Germline CDR1 is MGHRA and CDR2 is YSYEKL. CDR3 sequence (DNA): TGCGCCAGCAGCCAACCGACTAGCGGGGGGAAAGAGACCCAGTACTTC. Protein: CASSQPTSGGKETQYF.

V usage is TRBV13 and J usage is TRBJ2-7, with D hard to call. The ends were cut back, 4 bases at V and 4 bases at J, with 8 bases in the middle. CDR3 length: 12 amino acids. Per the germline V gene, CDR1 is PRHDT and CDR2 is FYEKMQ (reference sequence). CDR3 bases: TGTGCCAGCAGCTCTGAAACTTACGAGCAGTACTTC. Translated: CASSSETYEQYF. Based on the CDR3 plus reference TRBV13 and TRBJ2-7, the full variable domain is AAGVIQSPRHLIKEKRETATLKCYPIPRHDTVYWYQQGPGQDPQFLISFYEKMQSDKGSIPDRFSAQQFSDYHSELNMSSLELGDSALYFCASSSETYEQYFGPGTRLTVT.

V and J are TRBV7-9 and TRBJ2-7, with D unclear. The germline V and J ends were trimmed by 2 bases and 1 base, with 18 bases remaining between them. Germline V gene lookup returns CDR1 SEHNR and CDR2 FQNEAQ (reference sequence). The CDR3 contains 17 residues. The CDR3 sequence is CASSLLRPGTISYEQYF. The CDR3, as DNA: TGTGCCAGCAGCTTACTCCGCCCAGGTACGATTTCCTACGAGCAGTACTTC.

The chain links TRBV10-3 to TRBJ1-5, with D unclear. Trimming took off 7 bases at V and 2 bases at J, with 12 bases between the two ends. Germline CDR1 and CDR2: ENHRY and SYGVKD. The CDR3 contains 14 residues. The CDR3, as DNA: TGTGCCATCAAGAGAGGAGAGGGCAATCAGCCCCAGCATTTT. Translation: CAIKRGEGNQPQHF.

This clone appeared a few times. This chain links TRBV5-1 with TRBJ2-3; TRBD2 matches 9 bases. CDR3 length equals 16 residues. The V gene end was trimmed by 4 bases and the J gene end by 2 bases; junction bases not matched to a gene: 8. Per germline, CDR1 SGHRS and CDR2 YFSETQ. The CDR3 reads CASSLESGGLTDTQYF. The CDR3 bases are TGCGCCAGCAGCCTTGAAAGCGGGGGGCTCACAGATACGCAGTATTTT.

The chain has TRBV11-2 and TRBJ2-3, with 7 bases fitting TRBD1. V lost 2 bases, J lost 5 bases, and 10 bases stayed unmatched. Germline V gene data show CDR1 as SGHAT and CDR2 as FQNNGV. The CDR3 has 16 amino acids. The CDR3, as DNA: TGTGCCAGCAGCTTATCCCTAGGGGGCAGGGGAGATACGCAGTATTTT. It yields the protein CASSLSLGGRGDTQYF.